Below, 30 T cell receptor beta chains from the same sample are listed, as sequenced in a study of OX40 agonist ivuxolimab in advanced cancers. Sequenced by immunoSEQ multiplex PCR; TCRdb stores in-frame clones only, minus some. The data show under 30,000 clones, about 77% seen once. Sequencing was performed on CD4+ or CD8+ T cells sorted from blood, taken in a trial of the OX40 agonist ivuxolimab. The receptors here all came from an adult with an advanced solid tumor such as melanoma, head and neck, liver or kidney cancer.

V gene TRBV7-9 combines with J gene TRBJ2-1; D is undetermined. Trimming pared 4 bases from V and 9 bases from J, leaving 10 bases between. CDR1 and CDR2 from the germline V gene are SEHNR and FQNEAQ (reference sequence). This CDR3 spans 12 amino acids. As DNA, the CDR3 is TGTGCCAGCAGCTCTCCTGGGCGTGAGCAGTTCTTC. This translates into CASSSPGREQFF.

This clone was seen once. This sequence joins TRBV25-1 and TRBJ2-2; unclear D gene. Looked up from germline, CDR1 is MGHDK and CDR2 is SYGVNS. This CDR3 has 13 amino acids. Trimming left V 2 bases short and J 8 bases short, with 9 bases between. CDR3 DNA sequence: TGTGCCAGCAGTGAACGGTTTTTGGGGGAGCTGTTTTTT. Amino acid sequence: CASSERFLGELFF.

This chain uses TRBV4-3 with TRBJ1-4; D is ambiguous. The CDR3 consists of 19 residues. Trimming stripped 0 bases from V and 0 bases from J, with 17 bases between. The germline CDR1 and CDR2 sequences are LGHNA and YSLEER. CDR3 amino acids: CASSQDGIGGFATNEKLFF. For the CDR3, the DNA is TGCGCCAGCAGCCAAGATGGCATTGGAGGATTCGCAACTAATGAAAAACTGTTTTTT.

The gene calls are TRBV11-2 and TRBJ2-2; D perhaps matches TRBD1 (6 bases). The germline V gene has CDR1 SGHAT and CDR2 FQNNGV. The CDR3 spans 13 residues. Trimming took 5 bases from V and 6 from J, leaving 10 bases between them. The CDR3 DNA reads as TGTGCCAGCAGCCCAGGGGCCGCCGGGGAGCTGTTTTTT. It encodes CASSPGAAGELFF.

The chain couples TRBV10-3 to TRBJ2-5; 7 bases agree with TRBD1. This CDR3 contains 14 residues. Germline CDR1 is ENHRY and CDR2 is SYGVKD. After removal of 6 bases from V and 3 bases from J, the junction contained 7 bases not matched to a gene. The CDR3, as DNA: TGTGCCATCAGCTTGAGTGGGACAGAAGAGACCCAGTACTTC. Protein product: CAISLSGTEETQYF.

This clone is termed medium-sized. The chain links TRBV7-2 to TRBJ1-1; TRBD1 matches 7 bases. This CDR3 has 13 residues. Per germline, CDR1 SGHTA and CDR2 FQGNSA. Trimming at V came to 4 bases and at J to 4 bases, leaving 3 bases not matched to a gene. The CDR3 DNA sequence: TGTGCCAGCAGCTGGGCAGGGGGCACTGAAGCTTTCTTT. Translated: CASSWAGGTEAFF.

The chain couples TRBV7-6 to TRBJ1-1; D is possibly TRBD1 (6 bases). The germline V gene has CDR1 SGHVS and CDR2 FNYEAQ. CDR3 length equals 18 residues. The V end lost 5 bases, the J end lost 0 bases, and 22 bases lay between the germline ends. CDR3 DNA: TGTGCCAGCAGCCCCGGGGGGGCGTCAGTGGCCATGAACACTGAAGCTTTCTTT. The encoded protein is CASSPGGASVAMNTEAFF.

This clone occurred once. This rearrangement joins TRBV7-9 to TRBJ2-5, with D unclear. Trimming cost V 1 base and J 0 bases, with 6 bases left between them. The CDR3 loop spans 14 amino acids. Germline-derived CDR1 and CDR2 are SEHNR and FQNEAQ (reference sequence). In DNA form, the CDR3 reads TGTGCCAGCAGCTTAGGGCTAAACCAAGAGACCCAGTACTTC. This gives the protein CASSLGLNQETQYF. Using reference TRBV7-9 and TRBJ2-5 for the parts outside the CDR3, the full variable domain is DTGVSQNPRHKITKRGQNVTFRCDPISEHNRLYWYRQTLGQGPEFLTYFQNEAQLEKSRLLSDRFSAERPKGSFSTLEIQRTEQGDSAMYLCASSLGLNQETQYFGPGTRLLVL.

The chain joins TRBV11-1 to TRBJ2-7; D is possibly TRBD2 (7 bases). The V gene lost 5 bases and the J gene lost 1 base, with 12 bases spanning the gap. The CDR3 covers 14 residues. Per the germline V gene, CDR1 is SGHAT and CDR2 is FQDESV (reference sequence). The CDR3 loop reads CASSRGDTSYEQYF. CDR3 bases: TGTGCCAGCAGCCGGGGGGACACTTCCTACGAGCAGTACTTC. The complete variable domain, with remaining parts taken from reference TRBV11-1 and TRBJ2-7, reads EAEVAQSPRYKITEKSQAVAFWCDPISGHATLYWYRQILGQGPELLVQFQDESVVDDSQLPKDRFSAERLKGVDSTLKIQPAELGDSAMYLCASSRGDTSYEQYFGPGTRLTVT.

V and J are TRBV7-3 and TRBJ1-1; D ambiguous. The CDR3 has 13 residues. The germline V and J ends were trimmed by 5 bases and 5 bases, with 12 bases remaining between them. Germline loops: CDR1 SGHTA, CDR2 FQGTGA. The DNA for the CDR3 is TGTGCCAGCAGCCAATCGGGTGGGACTGAAGCTTTCTTT. Translation gives CASSQSGGTEAFF.

The CDR3 loop is CASSRRGSGTTDEQFF. CDR3 in DNA: TGCGCCAGCAGCCGCCGGGGCAGCGGGACCACGGATGAGCAGTTCTTC. The chain combines TRBV5-1 with TRBJ2-1, with TRBD2 matching 7 bases. This CDR3 has 16 residues. V was pared by 4 bases and J by 8 bases, with 15 bases of the junction left unmatched. Looked up from germline, CDR1 is SGHRS and CDR2 is YFSETQ.

The chain recombines TRBV27 with TRBJ1-1; D not certain. Trimming cost V 6 bases and J 1 base, with 15 bases left between them. The CDR3 contains 15 residues. CDR1 is MNHEY, CDR2 SMNVEV, per germline (reference sequence). CDR3 in amino acids: CASRLNPRWNTEAFF. The CDR3 bases are TGTGCCAGCAGACTCAACCCTCGGTGGAACACTGAAGCTTTCTTT.

J is TRBJ2-4 and V is TRBV6-1; D gene unclear. This CDR3 region has 13 residues. Trimming stripped 4 bases from V and 0 bases from J, with 4 bases between. The germline CDR1 and CDR2 sequences are MNHNS and SASEGT. DNA of the CDR3: TGTGCCAGCAGTGTGGAAGCCAAAAACATTCAGTACTTC. It translates to CASSVEAKNIQYF.

J is TRBJ2-5 and V is TRBV19; 8 bases fit TRBD2. The germline V gene encodes CDR1 LNHDA and CDR2 SQIVND (reference sequence). Trimming at V came to 2 bases and at J to 4 bases, leaving 15 bases not matched to a gene. This CDR3 comprises 18 residues. In DNA, the CDR3 is TGTGCCAGTAGTATAAGGCCTCGGGGGGGAATTATAGGAGAGACCCAGTACTTC. It specifies CASSIRPRGGIIGETQYF.

By share of the sample, this clone is medium-sized (0.01 to 0.1%). The chain couples TRBV4-3 to TRBJ1-5; tentatively, D is TRBD1 (5 bases). V lost 0 bases to trimming and J lost 4 bases, with 19 bases between them. The CDR3 sequence is 18 residues long. Germline assignment: CDR1 LGHNA and CDR2 YSLEER. CDR3 sequence reads: CASSQEVQGAAGNQPQHF. The CDR3, as DNA: TGCGCCAGCAGCCAAGAAGTCCAGGGCGCGGCGGGGAATCAGCCCCAGCATTTT.

The V gene is TRBV9, the J gene TRBJ2-1, with TRBD2 matching 14 bases. V was clipped by 0 bases and J by 6 bases; unmatched bases: 8. CDR3 length equals 18 residues. CDR1 and CDR2 (germline): SGDLS, YYNGEE. The CDR3 sequence: CASSVAGTSGRPLNEQFF. The CDR3 DNA follows: TGTGCCAGCAGCGTAGCCGGGACTAGCGGGAGACCACTCAATGAGCAGTTCTTC. Based on the CDR3 plus reference TRBV9 and TRBJ2-1, the full variable domain is DSGVTQTPKHLITATGQRVTLRCSPRSGDLSVYWYQQSLDQGLQFLIQYYNGEERAKGNILERFSAQQFPDLHSELNLSSLELGDSALYFCASSVAGTSGRPLNEQFFGPGTRLTVL.

The chain recombines TRBV7-2 with TRBJ2-1; D call uncertain. Germline assignment: CDR1 SGHTA and CDR2 FQGNSA. The germline V and J ends were trimmed by 5 bases and 9 bases, with 17 bases remaining between them. This CDR3 comprises 14 residues. The CDR3 sequence: CASSTRPGLGEQFF. The CDR3 DNA reads TGTGCCAGCAGCACACGACCCGGCCTTGGTGAGCAGTTCTTC.

This rearrangement joins TRBV9 to TRBJ2-2, with D possibly being TRBD2 (5 bases). The CDR3 length is 15 residues. V was trimmed by 3 bases and J by 0 bases, leaving 9 bases between them. The V gene's germline CDR1 is SGDLS and CDR2 YYNGEE. The CDR3 nucleotides read TGTGCCAGCAGCGATCGGAGGTCGAACACCGGGGAGCTGTTTTTT. As protein: CASSDRRSNTGELFF.

This clone came up a few times. The chain uses TRBV19 and TRBJ1-1, with D unresolved. Germline V gene lookup returns CDR1 LNHDA and CDR2 SQIVND (reference sequence). There are 18 residues in the CDR3. Trimming pared 0 bases from V and 3 bases from J, leaving 20 bases between. Here the CDR3 reads CASSIDPFRLREDTEAFF. Written as DNA, the CDR3 is TGTGCCAGTAGTATAGACCCCTTTCGTTTAAGGGAGGACACTGAAGCTTTCTTT.

This clone occurred once. The chain uses TRBV28 and TRBJ1-2; D gene uncertain. CDR1 is MDHEN and CDR2 is SYDVKM in the germline V gene. The V end lost 6 bases, the J end lost 5 bases, and 19 bases lay between the germline ends. CDR3 length equals 15 residues. DNA of the CDR3: TGTGCCAGCAGATACGCAGGAAGGCGAAGGTATGGCTACACCTTC. Translating gives CASRYAGRRRYGYTF.

J is TRBJ2-7 and V is TRBV18; TRBD2 aligns across 16 bases. The CDR3 sequence is 19 residues long. V dropped 3 bases and J dropped 5; count of bases not matched to a gene: 13. Germline values: CDR1 KGHSH, CDR2 LQKENI. The CDR3 DNA reads TGTGCCAGCTCACCTAATCCCCCGGGACTAGCGGGAGGGCGCCACGAGCAGTACTTC. Amino acids: CASSPNPPGLAGGRHEQYF.

The V and J genes are TRBV7-9 and TRBJ2-2; D is ambiguous. V was clipped by 4 bases and J by 0 bases, with 18 bases between them. This CDR3 comprises 18 residues. Germline V gene data show CDR1 as SEHNR and CDR2 as FQNEAQ (reference sequence). Written as DNA, the CDR3 is TGTGCCAGCAGCTCGACTGCGTGGACGGAGTCGAACACCGGGGAGCTGTTTTTT. Translation gives CASSSTAWTESNTGELFF.

This chain connects TRBV28 to TRBJ1-4; the match to TRBD1 covers 8 bases. Trimming at V came to 5 bases and at J to 8 bases, leaving 13 bases not matched to a gene. Germline CDR1 is MDHEN and CDR2 is SYDVKM. The CDR3 runs 16 residues. This chain's CDR3 is CASSPYGQGKYEKLFF. In DNA, the CDR3 is TGTGCCAGCAGTCCATACGGACAGGGAAAATACGAAAAACTGTTTTTT.

The chain couples TRBV6-1 to TRBJ1-5, with no clear D. This CDR3 is 14 amino acids long. The germline V and J ends were trimmed by 2 bases and 7 bases, with 12 bases remaining between them. Germline V lookup: CDR1 MNHNS, CDR2 SASEGT. This chain's CDR3 is CASSENGSRQPQHF. The CDR3 region has the DNA TGTGCCAGCAGTGAAAATGGCAGTCGGCAGCCCCAGCATTTT.

J is TRBJ2-1 and V is TRBV4-2; weak D call: TRBD2 (6 bases). CDR1 is LGHNA and CDR2 is YNFKEQ in the germline V gene. V was trimmed by 0 bases and J by 9 bases, leaving 12 bases between them. CDR3 size: 14 residues. The DNA for the CDR3 is TGTGCCAGCAGCCAAGAAGGCACTAGCAGTGAGCAGTTCTTC. It codes for CASSQEGTSSEQFF.

CDR3 residues: CASSDQGGQPYEQYF. CDR3 sequence (DNA): TGTGCCAGCAGTGACCAGGGAGGGCAACCCTACGAGCAGTACTTC. V is TRBV6-1 and J is TRBJ2-7, with 7 bases fitting TRBD2. Germline values: CDR1 MNHNS, CDR2 SASEGT. The CDR3 is 15 amino acids. V was clipped by 3 bases and J by 2 bases; unmatched bases: 7.

The V call is TRBV7-2, the J call TRBJ2-5; 8 nucleotides match TRBD2. The V and J ends lost 5 bases and 2 bases, in that order; junction bases with no gene match: 4. The CDR3 sequence is 14 residues long. The germline gives CDR1 SGHTA, CDR2 FQGNSA. The CDR3 DNA follows: TGTGCCAGCAGCGCCAGACTAGCGCAAGAGACCCAGTACTTC. Translation: CASSARLAQETQYF.

This chain uses TRBV13 with TRBJ1-5; no clear D gene. Germline assignment: CDR1 PRHDT and CDR2 FYEKMQ (reference sequence). V was clipped by 5 bases and J by 5 bases, with 19 bases between them. This CDR3 comprises 16 residues. The CDR3 is CASSQTRTRRDQPQHF. The CDR3 nucleotides read TGTGCCAGCAGCCAAACCCGGACGAGGCGAGATCAGCCCCAGCATTTT.

This clone has just one count. V and J are TRBV5-4 and TRBJ2-5; 7 nucleotides line up with TRBD1. Germline V gene lookup returns CDR1 SGHNT and CDR2 YYREEE (reference sequence). The CDR3 is 14 amino acids. Trimming at V came to 0 bases and at J to 5 bases, leaving 4 bases not matched to a gene. CDR3 sequence (DNA): TGTGCCAGCAGCTTGGGAGACAGGGCTGAGACCCAGTACTTC. Encoded protein: CASSLGDRAETQYF.

This clone is medium-sized within its sample. The chain employs TRBV18 and TRBJ2-2; TRBD1 agrees at 9 bases. After removal of 6 bases from V and 7 bases from J, the junction contained 18 bases not matched to a gene. This CDR3 has 18 residues. Germline values: CDR1 KGHSH, CDR2 LQKENI. CDR3 coding DNA: TGTGCCAGCTCCCCCGCCCGGAAGGACAGGGGTTATGGCGGGGAGCTGTTTTTT. This encodes CASSPARKDRGYGGELFF.